This passage covers 6 T cell receptor beta chains from one sample sequenced in a study of blood T cells in healthy people across ages. Sample-barcoded 5' priming and a J-beta primer mix drove a second PCR of about 6 to 11 cycles. Using its own MiXCR run on the 5' RACE reads, TCRdb lists one record per CDR3 protein. The sample records roughly 1,700,000 distinct CDR3 sequences, 28% being singletons. Material for sequencing was blood. Receptor source: a woman younger than 45 in good health.

The genes are TRBV12-3 or TRBV12-4 and TRBJ1-5; no definite D call. V dropped 4 bases and J dropped 9 bases, with 10 bases sitting between them. The length of the CDR3 is 12 residues. The CDR3 region is CASSSPLSPQHF. The CDR3 DNA follows: TGTGCCAGCAGTTCCCCCCTTTCGCCCCAGCATTTT.

This chain joins TRBV5-8 and TRBJ2-5, with a possible D match to TRBD1 (8 bases). This CDR3 has 15 amino acids. V gave up 4 bases and J gave up 11 bases, with 24 bases separating them. Germline V gene data show CDR1 as SGHTS and CDR2 as YDEGEE. This CDR3 is CASSPHRGGYNEQYF. CDR3 sequence (DNA): TGTGCCAGCAGCCCGCACAGGGGGGGGTACAATGAGCAGTACTTC.

J is TRBJ1-1 and V is TRBV20-1, with unresolved D. Germline-derived CDR1 and CDR2 are DFQATT and SNEGSKA (reference sequence). The ends were cut back, 3 bases at V and 10 bases at J, with 12 bases in the middle. The CDR3 has 11 residues. CDR3 DNA sequence: TGCAGTGCTAGGGTCCCGTACCCAGCTTTCTTT. Amino acid sequence: CSARVPYPAFF.

This clonotype was seen more than once but under ten times. This rearrangement joins TRBV12-3 or TRBV12-4 to TRBJ1-1; 10 nucleotides match TRBD1. The CDR3 runs to 15 residues. With V trimmed by 6 bases and J by 4 bases, 8 bases remained unmatched. CDR3 DNA: TGTGCCAGCAGAAGACAGGGGGCGGGATTCACTGAAGCTTTCTTT. Amino acids: CASRRQGAGFTEAFF.

The chain combines TRBV5-4 with TRBJ1-6, with 8 bases fitting TRBD1. Losses at the gene ends were 2 bases for V and 5 bases for J; bases not matched to a gene: 3. From germline, CDR1 is SGHNT and CDR2 YYREEE (reference sequence). CDR3 size: 15 residues. The DNA for the CDR3 is TGTGCCAGCAGCTTAGAGGACAGGGATAATTCACCCCTCCACTTT. Translated, it gives CASSLEDRDNSPLHF.

In regard to this clonotype: The junction differs from germline at one of its ends, possibly a read error. The genes are TRBV24-1 and TRBJ2-5, with D possibly matching TRBD2 (6 bases). CDR1 is KGHDR and CDR2 is SFDVKD in the germline V gene. The CDR3 sequence is 18 residues long. CDR3 nucleotide sequence: TGTGCCACCGGTGAATTTCCACGGGACTCCCCGTGGCAAGAGACCCAGTACTTC. Encoded protein: CATGEFPRDSPWQETQYF.